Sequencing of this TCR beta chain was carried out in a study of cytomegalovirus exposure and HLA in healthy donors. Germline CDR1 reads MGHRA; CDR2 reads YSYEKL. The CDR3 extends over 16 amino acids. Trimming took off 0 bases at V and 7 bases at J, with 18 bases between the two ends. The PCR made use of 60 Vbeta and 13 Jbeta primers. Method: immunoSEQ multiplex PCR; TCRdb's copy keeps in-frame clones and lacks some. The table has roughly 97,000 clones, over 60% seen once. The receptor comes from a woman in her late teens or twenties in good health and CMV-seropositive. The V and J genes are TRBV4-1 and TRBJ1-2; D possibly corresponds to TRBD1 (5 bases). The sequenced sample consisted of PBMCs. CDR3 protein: CASSQEFGRQRVGYTF. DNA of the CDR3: TGCGCCAGCAGCCAAGAATTTGGAAGACAGCGGGTTGGCTACACCTTC.